The 10 T cell receptor beta chains below all came from one sample that was sequenced in a study of cytotoxic CD8 clonotypes in ibrutinib-treated CLL. Profiling relied on immunoSEQ multiplex PCR, and the TCRdb table lists in-frame clones only, not all of them. The sample contains 40,000 or so clones, about 50% of which appear only once. The source material was PBMCs, sampled before ibrutinib treatment. The origin of the receptors is a human donor with chronic lymphocytic leukemia.

This clone was picked up one time. At one end, the junction sequence differs from germline, possibly due to a read error. The chain links TRBV7-7 to TRBJ2-3; 7 nucleotides match TRBD1. Per germline, CDR1 SSHAT and CDR2 FNYEAQ (reference sequence). The CDR3 sequence is 15 residues long. CDR3 DNA sequence: TGTGCTAGCAGCTTAGGGACAGCCGTATCAGATACGCAGTATTTT. This codes for CASSLGTAVSDTQYF. Full variable domain (missing parts from reference TRBV7-7 and TRBJ2-3): GAGVSQSPRYKVTKRGQDVTLRCDPISSHATLYWYQQALGQGPEFLTYFNYEAQPDKSGLPSDRFSAERPEGSISTLTIQRTEQRDSAMYRCASSLGTAVSDTQYFGPGTRLTVL.

V is TRBV11-2 and J is TRBJ2-1, with 12 bases identical to TRBD2. J lost 7 bases, V lost 4 bases, and 2 bases had no gene match. Germline lookup yields CDR1 SGHAT and CDR2 FQNNGV. CDR3 length equals 14 residues. The CDR3 nucleotides read TGTGCCAGCAGCTATCTAGCGGGGGGGAATGAGCAGTTCTTC. This sequence encodes CASSYLAGGNEQFF.

The chain uses TRBV5-4 and TRBJ1-2; TRBD1 might be the D (5 bases). The CDR3 contains 18 residues. V lost 0 bases, J lost 3 bases, and 21 bases lay in between. The germline V gene has CDR1 SGHNT and CDR2 YYREEE (reference sequence). The CDR3 nucleotides read TGTGCCAGCAGCTTGGAAGTATGGGGCCCTGATATATACTATGGCTACACCTTC. Amino acid sequence: CASSLEVWGPDIYYGYTF.

The chain couples TRBV19 to TRBJ1-6; 7 nucleotides line up with TRBD1. J gave up 3 bases and V 7 bases, and 3 bases lay outside the gene matches. The length of the CDR3 is 14 residues. Germline loops: CDR1 LNHDA, CDR2 SQIVND (reference sequence). The CDR3 loop is CASTGGNYNSPLHF. The CDR3 DNA reads as TGTGCCAGTACAGGGGGGAACTATAATTCACCCCTCCACTTT.

A few counts support this clone. The rearrangement joins TRBV2 to TRBJ1-2, with 11 bases lining up with TRBD1. The trim removed 4 bases at V and 5 bases at J, leaving 3 bases unmatched. Germline V gene sequence: CDR1 SNHLY, CDR2 FYNNEI. CDR3 length: 14 amino acids. CDR3 DNA sequence: TGTGCCAGCAGTGCCGGACAGGGGGCGTATGGCTACACCTTC. It is translated as CASSAGQGAYGYTF. The full variable domain, completed using reference TRBV2 and TRBJ1-2, is EPEVTQTPSHQVTQMGQEVILRCVPISNHLYFYWYRQILGQKVEFLVSFYNNEISEKSEIFDDQFSVERPDGSNFTLKIRSTKLEDSAMYFCASSAGQGAYGYTFGSGTRLTVV.

J is TRBJ2-3 and V is TRBV7-3, with 9 bases identical to TRBD1. V dropped 5 bases and J dropped 6; count of bases not matched to a gene: 3. Germline CDR1 SGHTA, CDR2 FQGTGA. This CDR3 region has 13 residues. The CDR3 DNA follows: TGTGCCAGCAGCACCGACAGGGGGGATACGCAGTATTTT. It translates to CASSTDRGDTQYF.

This clone was picked up a small number of times. The V gene is TRBV6-1, the J gene TRBJ2-1, with 14 bases that match TRBD2. V lost 4 bases to trimming and J lost 8 bases; unmatched junction nucleotides: 4. Germline CDR1 is MNHNS and CDR2 is SASEGT. The CDR3 totals 15 residues. CDR3 coding DNA: TGTGCCAGCAGTGTGACTAGCGGGGGGGCCGATGAGCAGTTCTTC. This encodes CASSVTSGGADEQFF.

This clone has more than one count but fewer than ten. The chain recombines TRBV27 with TRBJ1-2; 9 bases line up with TRBD1. Trimming took 4 bases from V and 7 from J; bases not matched to a gene: 4. This CDR3 is built from 13 residues. Germline V gene data show CDR1 as MNHEY and CDR2 as SMNVEV (reference sequence). CDR3 in DNA: TGTGCCAGCAGTTCACAGGGGGCTTCTGGCTACACCTTC. This encodes CASSSQGASGYTF.

The chain employs TRBV19 and TRBJ1-2; no reliable D call. The CDR3 runs to 16 residues. The V gene lost 3 bases and the J gene lost 0 bases, with 14 bases spanning the gap. The V gene's germline CDR1 is LNHDA and CDR2 SQIVND (reference sequence). The CDR3 DNA reads as TGTGCCAGTAGTATGTTGGAAGTGCGCACTAACTATGGCTACACCTTC. It is translated as CASSMLEVRTNYGYTF.

This rearrangement joins TRBV11-2 to TRBJ1-2, with a possible D match to TRBD1 (5 bases). The germline V gene has CDR1 SGHAT and CDR2 FQNNGV. The V end lost 3 bases, the J end lost 0 bases, and 11 bases lay between the germline ends. This CDR3 spans 15 amino acids. The CDR3 region is CASSFDRNPNYGYTF. DNA of the CDR3: TGTGCCAGCAGCTTCGACAGAAACCCTAACTATGGCTACACCTTC.